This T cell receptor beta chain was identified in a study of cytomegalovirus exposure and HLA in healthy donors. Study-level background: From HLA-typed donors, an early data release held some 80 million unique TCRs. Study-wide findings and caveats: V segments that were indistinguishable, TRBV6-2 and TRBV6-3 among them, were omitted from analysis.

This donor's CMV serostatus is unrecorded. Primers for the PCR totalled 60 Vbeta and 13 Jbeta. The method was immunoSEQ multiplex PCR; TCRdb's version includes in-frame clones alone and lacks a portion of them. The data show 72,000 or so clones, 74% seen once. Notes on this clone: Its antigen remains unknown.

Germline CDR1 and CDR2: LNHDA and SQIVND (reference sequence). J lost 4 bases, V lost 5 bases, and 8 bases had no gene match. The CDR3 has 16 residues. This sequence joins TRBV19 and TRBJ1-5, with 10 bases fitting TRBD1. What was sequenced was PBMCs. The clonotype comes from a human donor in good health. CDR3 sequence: CASSPQDRGSNQPQHF. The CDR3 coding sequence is TGTGCCAGTAGTCCCCAGGACAGGGGGTCGAATCAGCCCCAGCATTTT.